This T cell receptor (beta chain) derives from a study of neurological immune-mediated disorders. Documented time point: longitudinal time-point 3. Points from the study as a whole: No CDR3 amino acid sequences were shared by expanded clones across subjects, suggesting private repertoires in all groups.

This clonotype was counted ten times or more. The antigen is not known. CDR3 length equals 13 residues. Germline CDR1 reads SGHRS; CDR2 reads YFSETQ. Trimming shortened V by 4 bases and J by 2 bases, and 9 bases separated the two germline ends. The cDNA was synthesized by means of template-switch 5'RACE, which was carried out with 10-nucleotide random UMIs. Using its own MiXCR run on the 5' RACE reads, TCRdb lists one record per CDR3 protein. The table includes tens of thousands of distinct CDR3 sequences, roughly 12% detected once. This sequence joins TRBV5-1 and TRBJ2-5; D is unresolved. Specimen: PBMCs. This receptor was identified in a male donor with HTLV-1-associated myelopathy (HAM/TSP). The CDR3 coding sequence is TGCGCCAGCAGCAGGTCTCTACAAGAGACCCAGTACTTC. This translates into CASSRSLQETQYF. Together with reference TRBV5-1 and TRBJ2-5, the CDR3 gives the full variable domain: KAGVTQTPRYLIKTRGQQVTLSCSPISGHRSVSWYQQTPGQGLQFLFEYFSETQRNKGNFPGRFSGRQFSNSRSEMNVSTLELGDSALYLCASSRSLQETQYFGPGTRLLVL.